These 6 T cell receptor beta chains share one sample of origin, sequenced in a study of T cell repertoires in breast cancer. Primers covering all TCR V genes were used in emulsion RT-PCR on CD8+ T cells. Blocking oligonucleotides added to a second nested PCR suppressed unpaired genes. TCRdb re-called the emulsion pairing reads with MiXCR, one entry per CDR3 protein. The sample contains about 40,000 distinct CDR3 sequences, roughly 42% of which appear only once. Sequences were obtained from CD8+ T cells. The origin of the receptors is a pool of human donors with breast cancer or a healthy control (not recorded which).

The chain recombines TRBV7-9 with TRBJ2-7; D unclear. V was cut by 6 bases and J by 2 bases, with 14 bases left in between. The CDR3 covers 14 residues. The V gene's germline CDR1 is SEHNR and CDR2 FQNEAQ (reference sequence). The CDR3 sequence is CASRFTDGTYEQYF. In nucleotides, the CDR3 is TGTGCCAGCAGATTCACAGACGGAACCTACGAGCAGTACTTC. Full variable domain (missing parts from reference TRBV7-9 and TRBJ2-7): DTGVSQNPRHKITKRGQNVTFRCDPISEHNRLYWYRQTLGQGPEFLTYFQNEAQLEKSRLLSDRFSAERPKGSFSTLEIQRTEQGDSAMYLCASRFTDGTYEQYFGPGTRLTVT.

V usage is TRBV3-1 and J usage is TRBJ2-3, with D possibly being TRBD1 or TRBD2 (5 bases each). Deletions cut 1 base from V and 3 bases from J, with 20 bases between. CDR3 length: 18 amino acids. The germline V gene encodes CDR1 LGHDT and CDR2 YNNKEL (reference sequence). In DNA, the CDR3 is TGTGCCAGCAGCCAAGGGGGCAGCGGTCGTTCTTTTACAGATACGCAGTATTTT. Protein: CASSQGGSGRSFTDTQYF.

The rearrangement links TRBV25-1 to TRBJ1-5; D is unresolved. In germline, CDR1 is MGHDK, CDR2 SYGVNS. The CDR3 loop spans 11 amino acids. The germline V and J ends were trimmed by 8 bases and 11 bases, with 13 bases remaining between them. DNA for the CDR3: TGTGCCAGCGGGTCTCCCCCGGCCCAGCATTTT. This sequence encodes CASGSPPAQHF.

A note on this clonotype: At one boundary the junction diverges from the germline segment, which might be a read error. The rearrangement links TRBV19 to TRBJ1-3; D gene ambiguous. Germline CDR1 reads LNHDA; CDR2 reads SQIVND (reference sequence). This CDR3 region has 14 residues. The CDR3 region is CASTSTYSGNTVYF. CDR3 in DNA: TGTGCCAGTACTTCGACGTACTCTGGAAACACCGTATATTTT.

The CDR3 region is CASSALAGAHNEQFF. The CDR3 region has the DNA TGTGCCAGCAGTGCCTTAGCGGGAGCTCACAATGAGCAGTTCTTC. The chain joins TRBV6-4 to TRBJ2-1; 9 bases map to TRBD2. The length of the CDR3 is 15 residues. The V gene's germline CDR1 is MRHNA and CDR2 SNTAGT. V lost 4 bases to trimming and J lost 5 bases; unmatched junction nucleotides: 6.

The chain is built from TRBV9 and TRBJ2-1; perhaps TRBD2 as D (5 bases). Trimming removed 6 bases from V and 7 bases from J, with 14 bases in between. CDR1 is SGDLS, CDR2 YYNGEE, per germline. The CDR3 extends over 13 amino acids. In DNA, the CDR3 is TGTGCCAGCAATGCGTTTTCGGGGAATGAGCAGTTCTTC. Translated, it gives CASNAFSGNEQFF.